Presented here are 7 T cell receptor beta chains from one specimen sequenced in a study of early T cells in non-severe SARS-CoV-2 infection. Using its own MiXCR run on the 5' RACE reads, TCRdb lists one record per CDR3 protein. The sample lists roughly 48,000 distinct CDR3 sequences, approximately 5.6% occurring once. The sequencing input was whole blood. The receptors were sampled from an adult who was a healthcare worker with PCR-confirmed SARS-CoV-2 infection or an uninfected control (not recorded which).

This clonotype was picked up many times. V usage is TRBV6-5 and J usage is TRBJ2-3, with D perhaps matching TRBD1 (5 bases). V was clipped by 4 bases and J by 7 bases, with 18 bases between them. The CDR3 sequence is 15 residues long. CDR1 and CDR2 from the germline V gene are MNHEY and SVGAGI. Here the CDR3 DNA reads TGTGCCAGCAGTTCCTCCCAGGGCAGGGTGAATACGCAGTATTTT. It is translated as CASSSSQGRVNTQYF.

CDR3 sequence (DNA): TGTGCCACCAGCGCACGCGGGGGGGACACTGAAGCTTTCTTT. Translated, it gives CATSARGGDTEAFF. The rearrangement uses TRBV15 and TRBJ1-1; weak D call: TRBD1 (5 bases). V was clipped by 5 bases and J by 3 bases, with 13 bases between them. The germline gives CDR1 LNHNV, CDR2 YYDKDF (reference sequence). CDR3 length: 14 residues.

This chain joins TRBV5-6 and TRBJ2-5, with D tentatively TRBD2 (5 bases). This CDR3 comprises 11 residues. V lost 4 bases and J 7 bases, leaving 8 bases between the germline ends. Germline CDR1 reads SGHDT; CDR2 reads YYEEEE. The CDR3: CASSPGGTQYF. CDR3 DNA sequence: TGTGCCAGCAGCCCCGGAGGGACCCAGTACTTC. The full variable domain, its missing parts supplied by reference TRBV5-6 and TRBJ2-5, is DAGVTQSPTHLIKTRGQQVTLRCSPKSGHDTVSWYQQALGQGPQFIFQYYEEEERQRGNFPDRFSGHQFPNYSSELNVNALLLGDSALYLCASSPGGTQYFGPGTRLLVL.

This clonotype was seen repeatedly, ten times or more. The gene calls are TRBV30 and TRBJ1-1, with D possibly TRBD1 on 6 matching bases. The ends were cut back, 2 bases at V and 9 bases at J, with 28 bases in the middle. The CDR3 runs 17 residues. Germline V gene data show CDR1 as GTSNPN and CDR2 as SVGIG (reference sequence). The CDR3 protein is CAWSPLGGGQRSIKAFF. CDR3 DNA sequence: TGTGCCTGGAGTCCCCTTGGGGGGGGCCAGAGGTCTATTAAAGCTTTCTTT.

This clonotype has ten or more counts. The rearrangement joins TRBV28 to TRBJ2-6; 7 positions agree with TRBD1. V trimming: 10 bases; J trimming: 4 bases; junction bases outside the gene matches: 4. The CDR3 runs to 13 residues. CDR1 and CDR2 (germline): MDHEN, SYDVKM. The CDR3 DNA follows: TGTGCCACAGACAGGGCAGGGGCCAACGTCCTGACTTTC. Protein sequence: CATDRAGANVLTF. Combining the CDR3 with reference TRBV28 and TRBJ2-6 gives the whole variable domain DVKVTQSSRYLVKRTGEKVFLECVQDMDHENMFWYRQDPGLGLRLIYFSYDVKMKEKGDIPEGYSVSREKKERFSLILESASTNQTSMYLCATDRAGANVLTFGAGSRLTVL.

In its sample, this clonotype was seen many times. J is TRBJ1-4 and V is TRBV30, with 7 positions matching TRBD1. The CDR3 sequence is 16 residues long. J was trimmed by 0 bases and V by 5 bases; bases with no gene match: 9. From germline, CDR1 is GTSNPN and CDR2 SVGIG (reference sequence). CDR3 sequence: CAWGQAPHATNEKLFF. DNA of the CDR3: TGTGCCTGGGGACAGGCCCCACATGCAACTAATGAAAAACTGTTTTTT.

Ten or more counts support this clonotype. The genes are TRBV9 and TRBJ2-6; D is uncertain. Between the trimmed V and J ends, which lost 2 bases and 0 bases, there was a span of 3 bases. The CDR3 contains 14 residues. Germline values: CDR1 SGDLS, CDR2 YYNGEE. The DNA of the CDR3 is TGTGCCAGCAGCGTCAACTCTGGGGCCAACGTCCTGACTTTC. Protein: CASSVNSGANVLTF.